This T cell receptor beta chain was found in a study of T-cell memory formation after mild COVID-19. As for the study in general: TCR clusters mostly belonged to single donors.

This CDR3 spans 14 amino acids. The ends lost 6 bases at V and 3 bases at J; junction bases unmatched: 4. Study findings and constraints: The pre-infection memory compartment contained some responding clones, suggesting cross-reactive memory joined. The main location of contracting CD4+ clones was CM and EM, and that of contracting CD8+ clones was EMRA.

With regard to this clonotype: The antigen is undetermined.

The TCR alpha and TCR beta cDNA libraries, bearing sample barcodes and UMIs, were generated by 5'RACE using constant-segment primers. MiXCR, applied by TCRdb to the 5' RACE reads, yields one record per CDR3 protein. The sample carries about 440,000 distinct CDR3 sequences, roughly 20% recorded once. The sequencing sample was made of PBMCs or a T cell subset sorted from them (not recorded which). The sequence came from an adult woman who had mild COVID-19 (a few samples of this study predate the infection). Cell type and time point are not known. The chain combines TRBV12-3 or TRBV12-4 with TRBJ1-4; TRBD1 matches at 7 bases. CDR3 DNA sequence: TGTGCCAGCAGCCCGACAGGGCCTAATGAAAAACTGTTTTTT. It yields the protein CASSPTGPNEKLFF.